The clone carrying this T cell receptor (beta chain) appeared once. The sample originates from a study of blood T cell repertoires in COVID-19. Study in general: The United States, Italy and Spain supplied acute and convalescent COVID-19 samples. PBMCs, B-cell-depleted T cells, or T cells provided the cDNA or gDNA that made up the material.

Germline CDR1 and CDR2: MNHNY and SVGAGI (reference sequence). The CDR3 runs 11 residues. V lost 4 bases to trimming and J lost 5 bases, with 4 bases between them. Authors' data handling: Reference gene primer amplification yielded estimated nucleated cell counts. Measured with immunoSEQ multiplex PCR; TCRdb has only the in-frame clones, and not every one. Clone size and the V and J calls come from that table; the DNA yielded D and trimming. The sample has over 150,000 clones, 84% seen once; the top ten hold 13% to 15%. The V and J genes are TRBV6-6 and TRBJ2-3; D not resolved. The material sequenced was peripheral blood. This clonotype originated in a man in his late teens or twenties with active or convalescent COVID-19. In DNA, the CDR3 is TGTGCCAGCAGTTGGCAAGATACGCAGTATTTT. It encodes CASSWQDTQYF.